The rows below give T cell receptor beta chains drawn from one sample of a study of blood T cell repertoires in COVID-19. The assay was immunoSEQ multiplex PCR, and TCRdb's table has in-frame clones only and misses some. The table records tens of thousands of clones, 80% to 90% of them present only once. Material for sequencing was peripheral blood. Receptors originate from an elderly woman with COVID-19, enrolled during active disease. Both conserved end residues are part of each CDR3. The order of the fields is CDR3 DNA, CDR3 protein, D gene, clone size, J gene, V gene. The D gene is left open where the match is weak. Only some rows state a clone size, as once, few, many or a class for expanded clones.

TGTGCCAGCAGTTACTCGCGACTAGCGGGGGGAAACACCGGGGAGCTGTTTTTT | CASSYSRLAGGNTGELFF | TRBD2 | NA | TRBJ2-2 | TRBV6-2/TRBV6-3
TGTGCCAGCAGCCAAATCCGAACAGACAGAACTGAAGCTTTCTTT | CASSQIRTDRTEAFF | NA | NA | TRBJ1-1 | TRBV14
TGCGCCAGCAGCGTAGGACAGCCTAGCACAGATACGCAGTATTTT | CASSVGQPSTDTQYF | NA | NA | TRBJ2-3 | TRBV5-1
TGTGCCAGCAGCTTAGCGCAGGTTGTCGGCTACACCTTC | CASSLAQVVGYTF | NA | NA | TRBJ1-2 | TRBV7-2
TGCAGCGTTAGGACGGGACATAGCAATCAGCCCCAGCATTTT | CSVRTGHSNQPQHF | NA | NA | TRBJ1-5 | TRBV29-1
TGTGCCAGCAGCCGCGGACTAGCGGGATCGAGGGGGGCAGATACGCAGTATTTT | CASSRGLAGSRGADTQYF | TRBD2 | NA | TRBJ2-3 | TRBV7-2
TGTGCCAGCAAACGTCTAGCGGGGGCTAGCACAGATACGCAGTATTTT | CASKRLAGASTDTQYF | TRBD2 | NA | TRBJ2-3 | TRBV6-4
TGTGCCAGCAGGGACTCGGGGAGCTCCTACGAGCAGTACTTC | CASRDSGSSYEQYF | NA | NA | TRBJ2-7 | TRBV3-1/TRBV3-2
TGCGCCAGCAGCCAAGATAACCAGGATAATTCACCCCTCCACTTT | CASSQDNQDNSPLHF | NA | NA | TRBJ1-6 | TRBV4-3
TGCGCCAGCAGCTTGGGGGTAGCGGTTGATGAGCAGTTCTTC | CASSLGVAVDEQFF | NA | NA | TRBJ2-1 | TRBV5-1
TGTGCCAGCAGTTCTCCTTATCTACAGGGTCCTTCTACGGGCGAGCAGTACTTC | CASSSPYLQGPSTGEQYF | NA | NA | TRBJ2-7 | TRBV7-9
TGTGCCAGCAGCTTCATCCAGCGGGAAGGGGAGAATACGCAGTATTTT | CASSFIQREGENTQYF | TRBD2 | once | TRBJ2-3 | TRBV11-2
TGTGCCAGCACTCATGCCCTAGCGGGGCTAAAAAACATTCAGTACTTC | CASTHALAGLKNIQYF | TRBD2 | NA | TRBJ2-4 | TRBV11-2
TGTGCCAGCAGCTTAGTAGACACCGGCTACACCTTC | CASSLVDTGYTF | NA | NA | TRBJ1-2 | TRBV7-9
TGTGCCAGCAGCTTAAGGGGACGGACAGGGGGCCTTTCACCCCTCCACTTT | CASSLRGRTGGLSPLHF | TRBD1 | NA | TRBJ1-6 | TRBV7-3
TGTGCCAGCAGTCCCCCTAATCAGCCCCAGCATTTT | CASSPPNQPQHF | NA | NA | TRBJ1-5 | TRBV28
TGCAGCGCTACGGACACTGTGGGCTACACCTTC | CSATDTVGYTF | NA | once | TRBJ1-2 | TRBV29-1
TGTGCCAGCAGCTCTATTACGTCGGGACAGGGGAAGTATTTT | CASSSITSGQGKYF | TRBD1 | NA | TRBJ2-3 | TRBV11-2
TGTGCAAGTCGGAAATGGCGGGACAGCTCCTCCTACGAGCAGTACTTC | CASRKWRDSSSYEQYF | NA | NA | TRBJ2-7 | TRBV12-2
TGTGCCAGCAGTTGGGACAGGGGGAACACTGAAGCTTTCTTT | CASSWDRGNTEAFF | TRBD1 | NA | TRBJ1-1 | TRBV5-8
TGTGCCAGCAGTTCCTACTACGAGCAGTACTTC | CASSSYYEQYF | NA | NA | TRBJ2-7 | TRBV7-2
TGTGCCAGCAGTTACCCAGGGGAGAAGGACTATGGCTACACCTTC | CASSYPGEKDYGYTF | NA | NA | TRBJ1-2 | TRBV6-6
TGTGCCAGCACCTTGGACAGGCTTAATCAGCCCCAGCATTTT | CASTLDRLNQPQHF | TRBD1 | NA | TRBJ1-5 | TRBV6-5
TGTGCCAGCAGACGAGAGGGCGTTTCCTATGGCTACACCTTC | CASRREGVSYGYTF | NA | few | TRBJ1-2 | TRBV7-9
TGTGCCACCAGTGCCTCGGGGCAGGGGCGAGGGGAAAAACTGTTTTTT | CATSASGQGRGEKLFF | NA | NA | TRBJ1-4 | TRBV24-1
TGTGCCAGCAACAGCAGGTTCCAGTCTTATAATTCACCCCTCCACTTT | CASNSRFQSYNSPLHF | NA | NA | TRBJ1-6 | TRBV2